This T cell receptor (beta chain) is from a study of OX40 agonist ivuxolimab in advanced cancers. Study-level information: Previous treatment with anti-PD-1, anti-PD-L1 or anti-CTLA-4 therapy was allowed; 40% had received some.

The protocol was immunoSEQ multiplex PCR, while the TCRdb copy is restricted to in-frame clones and leaves out a portion. The data contain around 79,000 clones, roughly 90% of them seen just once; the ten biggest clones take up about 0.8%. The CDR3 length is 12 residues. Trimming took 2 bases from V and 8 from J, leaving 7 bases between them. From germline, CDR1 is SGHTA and CDR2 FQGNSA. This chain connects TRBV7-2 to TRBJ1-5; no reliable D call. This TCR was recovered from an adult with an advanced solid tumor such as melanoma, head and neck, liver or kidney cancer. Material: CD4+ or CD8+ T cells sorted from blood, obtained in a trial of the OX40 agonist ivuxolimab. This chain's CDR3 is CASSLSREPQHF. The CDR3 nucleotides are TGTGCCAGCAGCTTATCGCGTGAGCCCCAGCATTTT. The full variable domain, with the rest looked up from reference TRBV7-2 and TRBJ1-5, is GAGVSQSPSNKVTEKGKDVELRCDPISGHTALYWYRQSLGQGLEFLIYFQGNSAPDKSGLPSDRFSAERTGGSVSTLTIQRTQQEDSAVYLCASSLSREPQHFGDGTRLSIL.